Following are 4 T cell receptor beta chains from one sample sequenced in a study of T cell repertoires in cytomegalovirus infection. TCRdb ran MiXCR on the reads and lists one entry per CDR3 protein. The sample has about 310,000 distinct CDR3 sequences, 17% seen once. Input material: PBMCs. The receptors stem from a human donor in good health (CMV status not recorded). Some clones in this sample may be carry-over from other donors' samples.

This clonotype has just a few counts. The J gene is TRBJ2-4, the V gene TRBV12-3 or TRBV12-4; 11 nucleotides match TRBD2. V was pared by 8 bases and J by 4 bases, with 4 bases of the junction left unmatched. The CDR3 has 14 residues. CDR3 protein: CASRRLAGKNIQYF. CDR3 sequence (DNA): TGTGCCAGCCGAAGACTAGCGGGGAAAAACATTCAGTACTTC.

There are a few counts of this clonotype. V is TRBV12-3 or TRBV12-4 and J is TRBJ2-7, with TRBD1 as a possible D gene (6 bases). CDR3 length: 14 amino acids. Between the trimmed V and J ends, which lost 3 bases and 3 bases, there was a span of 12 bases. CDR3 region: CASSLGHSIYEQYF. The CDR3 DNA reads TGTGCCAGCAGTTTGGGACACTCTATCTACGAGCAGTACTTC.

A few counts support this clonotype. The CDR3 DNA follows: TGTGCCAGCAAAGCCGGGACAGGTTATTACGAGCAGTACTTC. The encoded protein is CASKAGTGYYEQYF. The V gene is TRBV6-5, the J gene TRBJ2-7, with 8 bases matching TRBD1. Germline loops: CDR1 MNHEY, CDR2 SVGAGI. Germline trimming cut 7 bases from V and 4 bases from J; bases unmatched to any gene: 9. There are 14 residues in the CDR3.

This chain connects TRBV6-6 to TRBJ1-2; D perhaps matches TRBD1 (6 bases). Deletions cut 6 bases from V and 1 base from J, with 15 bases between. The CDR3 extends over 15 amino acids. Germline V gives CDR1 MNHNY, CDR2 SVGAGI (reference sequence). This chain's CDR3 is CASRSRDTFNYGYTF. The CDR3 DNA reads TGTGCCAGCAGAAGCCGGGACACTTTTAACTATGGCTACACCTTC.